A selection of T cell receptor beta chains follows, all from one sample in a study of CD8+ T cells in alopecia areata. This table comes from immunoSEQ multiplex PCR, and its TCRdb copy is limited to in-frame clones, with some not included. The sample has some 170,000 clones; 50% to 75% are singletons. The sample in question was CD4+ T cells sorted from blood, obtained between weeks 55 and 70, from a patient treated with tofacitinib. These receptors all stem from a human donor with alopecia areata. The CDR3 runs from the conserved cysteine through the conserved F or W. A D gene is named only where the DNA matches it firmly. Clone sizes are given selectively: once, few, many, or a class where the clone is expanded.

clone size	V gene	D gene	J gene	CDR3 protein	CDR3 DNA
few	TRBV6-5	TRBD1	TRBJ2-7	CASRFSSGQNNEQYF	TGTGCCAGCAGGTTCTCTTCGGGACAGAATAACGAGCAGTACTTC
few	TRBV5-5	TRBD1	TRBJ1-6	CASSPAPGTGVSPLHF	TGTGCCAGCAGCCCTGCTCCCGGGACAGGGGTTTCACCCCTCCACTTT
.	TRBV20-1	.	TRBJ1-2	CSARGYGYTF	TGCAGTGCTAGAGGGTATGGCTACACCTTC
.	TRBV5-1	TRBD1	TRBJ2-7	CASSLGGDSSSKYF	TGCGCCAGCAGCTTGGGAGGGGACAGCTCCAGTAAGTACTTC
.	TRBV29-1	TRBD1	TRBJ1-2	CSARTGGSNYGYTF	TGCAGCGCCCGGACAGGGGGCAGTAACTATGGCTACACCTTC
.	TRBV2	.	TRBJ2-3	CASSAQGLGTDTQYF	TGTGCCAGCAGCGCTCAGGGGTTGGGCACAGATACGCAGTATTTT
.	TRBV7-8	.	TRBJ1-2	CASSPASAYGYTF	TGTGCCAGCAGCCCCGCCTCGGCCTATGGCTACACCTTC
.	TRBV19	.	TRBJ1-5	CASSGGRGSNQPQHF	TGTGCCAGTAGTGGGGGTCGGGGTAGCAATCAGCCCCAGCATTTT
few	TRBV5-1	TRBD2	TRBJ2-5	CASSPASRTSGQETQYF	TGCGCCAGCAGCCCTGCGAGCCGGACTAGCGGGCAAGAGACCCAGTACTTC
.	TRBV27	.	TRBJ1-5	CASSLSMTGFNQPQHF	TGTGCCAGCAGTTTATCGATGACAGGATTTAATCAGCCCCAGCATTTT
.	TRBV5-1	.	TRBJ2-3	CASSQQTSSSTDTQYF	TGCGCCAGCAGCCAACAGACTAGTTCAAGCACAGATACGCAGTATTTT
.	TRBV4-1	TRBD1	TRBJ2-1	CASSRQGSTYNEQFF	TGCGCCAGCAGCCGACAGGGGTCTACCTACAATGAGCAGTTCTTC
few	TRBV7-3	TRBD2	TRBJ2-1	CASSLTPQGLAGINEQFF	TGTGCCAGCAGCTTAACCCCCCAAGGACTAGCGGGGATCAATGAGCAGTTCTTC
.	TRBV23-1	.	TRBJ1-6	CASRGPDSPLHF	TGCGCCAGCAGGGGCCCGGATTCACCCCTCCACTTT
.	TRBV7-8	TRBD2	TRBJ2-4	CASSFESGGDIQYF	TGTGCCAGCAGCTTCGAATCGGGAGGGGACATTCAGTACTTC
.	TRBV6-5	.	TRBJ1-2	CASSYTGNNYGYTF	TGTGCCAGCAGTTATACGGGGAATAACTATGGCTACACCTTC
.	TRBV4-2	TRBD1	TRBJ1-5	CASSQDNSGTGVNQPQHF	TGTGCCAGCAGCCAAGATAATTCCGGGACAGGGGTTAATCAGCCCCAGCATTTT
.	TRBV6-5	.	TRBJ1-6	CASSSPQGSPLHF	TGTGCCAGCAGTTCACCTCAGGGGTCACCCCTCCACTTT
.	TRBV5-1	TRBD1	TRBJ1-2	CASSTETGNGYTF	TGCGCCAGCAGCACCGAGACAGGGAACGGCTACACCTTC
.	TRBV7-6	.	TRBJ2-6	CASSLERPSGANVLTF	TGTGCCAGCAGCTTAGAGCGGCCCTCTGGGGCCAACGTCCTGACTTTC
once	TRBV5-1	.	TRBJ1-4	CASSLVAQGGNEKLFF	TGCGCCAGCAGCTTGGTGGCCCAGGGAGGTAATGAAAAACTGTTTTTT
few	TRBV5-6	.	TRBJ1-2	CASSLDLMRGPGGYTF	TGTGCCAGCAGCTTGGACCTTATGCGTGGGCCAGGTGGCTACACCTTC
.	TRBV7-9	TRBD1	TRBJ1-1	CASSLVQGVTEAFF	TGTGCCAGCAGCTTAGTACAGGGGGTCACTGAAGCTTTCTTT
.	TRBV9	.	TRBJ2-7	CASTHGHSYEQYF	TGTGCCAGCACCCACGGACACTCCTACGAGCAGTACTTC
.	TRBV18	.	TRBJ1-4	CASSPDVNEKLFF	TGTGCCAGCTCACCAGATGTAAATGAAAAACTGTTTTTT
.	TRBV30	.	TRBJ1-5	CAWSKDNSNQPQHF	TGTGCCTGGAGTAAAGACAACAGCAATCAGCCCCAGCATTTT
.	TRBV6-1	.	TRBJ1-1	CASSISTNTEAFF	TGTGCCAGCAGCATTTCCACGAACACTGAAGCTTTCTTT
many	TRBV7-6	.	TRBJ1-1	CASSSYRSEAFF	TGTGCCAGCAGCTCCTACCGTAGTGAAGCTTTCTTT
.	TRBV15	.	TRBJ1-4	CATSRGAANEKLFF	TGTGCCACCAGCAGAGGTGCAGCCAATGAAAAACTGTTTTTT
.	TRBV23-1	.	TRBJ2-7	CASSPYEQYF	TGCGCCAGCAGTCCGTACGAGCAGTACTTC
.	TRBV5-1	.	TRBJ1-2	CASSPAAGRYYGYTF	TGCGCCAGCAGCCCGGCGGCAGGGAGGTACTATGGCTACACCTTC
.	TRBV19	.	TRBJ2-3	CASSTRTDTQYF	TGTGCCAGTAGTACCCGCACAGATACGCAGTATTTT
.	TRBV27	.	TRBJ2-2	CASIPSGELFF	TGTGCCAGCATCCCCAGCGGGGAGCTGTTTTTT
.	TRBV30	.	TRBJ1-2	CAWSSGVPYGYTF	TGTGCCTGGAGCTCGGGAGTCCCCTATGGCTACACCTTC
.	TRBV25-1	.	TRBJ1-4	CASSETGPLNEKLFF	TGTGCCAGCAGTGAAACAGGGCCTTTGAATGAAAAACTGTTTTTT
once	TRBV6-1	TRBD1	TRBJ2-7	CASSGPGTGGYEQYF	TGTGCCAGCAGTGGCCCTGGGACAGGGGGCTACGAGCAGTACTTC
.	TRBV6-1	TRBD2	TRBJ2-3	CASSVSGGGGTDTQYF	TGTGCCAGCAGTGTTAGCGGGGGTGGGGGCACAGATACGCAGTATTTT
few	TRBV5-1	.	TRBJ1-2	CASSWYSYGYTF	TGCGCCAGCAGCTGGTACAGCTATGGCTACACCTTC
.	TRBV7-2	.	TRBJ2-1	CASSDPGRPNEQFF	TGTGCCAGCAGCGACCCAGGGAGACCCAATGAGCAGTTCTTC
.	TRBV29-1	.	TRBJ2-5	CSARTVQETQYF	TGCAGCGCCAGGACAGTCCAAGAGACCCAGTACTTC
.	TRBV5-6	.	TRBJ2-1	CASSLARPNEQFF	TGTGCCAGCAGCTTGGCCAGACCCAATGAGCAGTTCTTC
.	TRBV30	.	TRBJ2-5	CAWSVARETQYF	TGTGCCTGGAGTGTGGCGCGGGAGACCCAGTACTTC
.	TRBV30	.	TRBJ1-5	CAWSPVVRGGQPQHF	TGTGCCTGGAGCCCCGTGGTAAGGGGCGGACAGCCCCAGCATTTT
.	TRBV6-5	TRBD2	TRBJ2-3	CASSYLLAGDTDTQYF	TGTGCCAGCAGTTACTTACTAGCGGGAGACACAGATACGCAGTATTTT
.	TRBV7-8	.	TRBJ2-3	CASSLGTSDTQYF	TGTGCCAGCAGCCTTGGGACATCAGATACGCAGTATTTT
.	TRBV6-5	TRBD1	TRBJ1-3	CATQGAAGNTIYF	TGTGCCACACAGGGGGCGGCTGGAAACACCATATATTTT
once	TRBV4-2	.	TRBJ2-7	CASSPQGDRYEQYF	TGTGCCAGCAGCCCCCAGGGAGATCGCTACGAGCAGTACTTC
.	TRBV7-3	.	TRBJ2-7	CASSRNPGYEQYF	TGTGCCAGCAGCCGAAATCCGGGCTACGAGCAGTACTTC
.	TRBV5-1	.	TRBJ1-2	CASSLDGNPRYGYTF	TGCGCCAGCAGCTTGGACGGGAACCCACGCTATGGCTACACCTTC
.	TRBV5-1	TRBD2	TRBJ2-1	CASGPLAGGLSEQFF	TGCGCCAGCGGACCTCTAGCGGGGGGGCTAAGTGAGCAGTTCTTC
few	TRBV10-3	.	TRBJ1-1	CAIRERGMGETEAFF	TGTGCCATCAGGGAAAGGGGAATGGGAGAAACTGAAGCTTTCTTT
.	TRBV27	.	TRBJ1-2	CASSLAGSNYGYTF	TGTGCCAGCAGTTTAGCGGGCTCTAACTATGGCTACACCTTC
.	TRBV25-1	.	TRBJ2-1	CASSGTRPGEQFF	TGTGCCAGCAGTGGTACCCGGCCCGGTGAGCAGTTCTTC
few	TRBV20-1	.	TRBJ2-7	CSARDPPGEYF	TGCAGTGCTAGAGATCCCCCAGGGGAGTACTTC
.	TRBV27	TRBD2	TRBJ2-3	CASKAGDRDTQYF	TGTGCCAGCAAGGCGGGGGATAGAGATACGCAGTATTTT
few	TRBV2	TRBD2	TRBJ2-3	CASSVGGTRTDTQYF	TGTGCCAGCAGTGTGGGGGGGACGCGCACAGATACGCAGTATTTT
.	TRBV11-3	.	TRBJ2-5	CASSDPIWDTGEVETQYF	TGTGCCAGCAGCGATCCTATTTGGGATACAGGGGAGGTAGAGACCCAGTACTTC
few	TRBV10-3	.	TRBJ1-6	CAISGWRDSPLHF	TGTGCCATCAGTGGATGGAGGGATTCACCCCTCCACTTT
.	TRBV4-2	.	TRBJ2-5	CASSQDVAGTPRVAQYF	TGTGCCAGCAGCCAAGATGTCGCCGGGACCCCCCGGGTAGCCCAGTACTTC
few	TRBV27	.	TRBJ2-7	CASSWGLVPHEQYF	TGTGCCAGCAGTTGGGGACTGGTTCCCCACGAGCAGTACTTC